The clone carrying this T cell receptor beta chain was found a few times. What it binds is unknown. A read error may produce the germline difference seen at one junction end. Replicate PCRs run on sorted subsets employed approximately 0.2 ug DNA, around 31,000 T cell genomes. The table came from immunoSEQ multiplex PCR; TCRdb's copy has only in-frame clones and leaves some out. The repertoire includes about 2.1 million clones, about 93% of them detected once, and approximately 1.7% sits in the top ten. The sample comes from a study of shared clonotypes between healthy human individuals. This CDR3 spans 9 amino acids. Germline CDR1 MNHEY, CDR2 SMNVEV (reference sequence). Regarding the study as a whole: Non-shared clonotypes showed lower generation probabilities than clonotypes common to all four donors. Among several donors, roughly 5.5% of naive CD4 clonotypes were found in common.

Terminally differentiated effector memory CD45RA+ cells were excluded by CCR7 positive selection of CD45RO-negative cells. Sequencing was done on a sample of naive CD8+ T cells from PBMCs. This clonotype was sampled from a young man in good health. Some clones in this sample may be carry-over from other donors' samples. The rearrangement links TRBV27 to TRBJ2-5; a weak D match, TRBD2 (5 bases). Here the CDR3 reads CARNRAGNF. CDR3 nucleotide sequence: TGTGCCCGCAACCGGGCCGGGAACTTC.